This T cell receptor beta chain emerged from a study of blood T cells in healthy people across ages. Study-wide results and limits: Strong correlation linked observed beta diversity and percent naive T cells. CMV status of donors was unknown, possibly confounding expanded clonotype changes.

The CDR3 runs to 11 residues. Trimming pared 5 bases from V and 9 bases from J, leaving 10 bases between. With a J-beta primer mix and a sample-barcoded 5' primer, a second PCR ran 7 to 11 cycles. A template-switch adaptor containing 12 random nucleotides labeled each cDNA molecule. TCRdb reanalysed the 5' RACE reads using MiXCR and keeps one entry per CDR3 protein. In the table there are around 1,600,000 distinct CDR3 sequences, 42% of which are singletons. As for this clonotype: Its antigen is unknown.

Each of the donors had roughly 9.1 milliliters of peripheral blood drawn into EDTA-treated Vacutainer tubes. The receptor was derived from a woman younger than 30 in good health. The rearrangement uses TRBV12-3 or TRBV12-4 and TRBJ2-5; D not certain. The sequenced material came from blood. This chain's CDR3 is CASSTDRAQYF. The CDR3 DNA reads TGTGCCAGCAGTACCGACCGGGCCCAGTACTTC.